The 20 T cell receptor beta chains presented below share a single source sample, sequenced in a study of T cell changes during pregnancy in multiple sclerosis. The data were produced by immunoSEQ multiplex PCR, yet TCRdb's version contains in-frame clones alone and is incomplete. The sample gives 60,000 to 65,000 clones, roughly 92% of which show up once; roughly 1.5% is in the top ten. This specimen consisted of peripheral blood, obtained in the second trimester of pregnancy. Receptors were obtained from a female donor with multiple sclerosis, enrolled in a pregnancy study.

Of note for this clone: Other DNA sequences in the same sample also yield this CDR3. The V gene is TRBV2, the J gene TRBJ1-5; D ambiguous. The CDR3 loop spans 14 amino acids. Trimming took 4 bases from V and 2 from J, leaving 9 bases between them. Germline-derived CDR1 and CDR2 are SNHLY and FYNNEI. CDR3 protein: CASSGGQGNQPQHF. Here the CDR3 DNA reads TGTGCCAGCAGTGGCGGGCAGGGCAATCAGCCCCAGCATTTT.

In its sample, this clone was seen once. The chain uses TRBV18 and TRBJ2-3, with a tentative D call TRBD2 (6 bases). Trimming removed 5 bases at V and 1 base at J, with 10 bases between. The CDR3 is 14 amino acids. The germline V gene has CDR1 KGHSH and CDR2 LQKENI. CDR3 amino acids: CASSVQRGTDTQYF. CDR3 DNA sequence: TGTGCCAGCTCAGTACAGCGGGGCACAGATACGCAGTATTTT.

The chain joins TRBV5-1 to TRBJ2-5; 8 nucleotides align to TRBD1. Germline CDR1 SGHRS, CDR2 YFSETQ. The CDR3 length is 14 residues. V was pared by 2 bases and J by 5 bases, with 5 bases of the junction left unmatched. The CDR3 loop is CASSFQGAWETQYF. CDR3 nucleotides: TGCGCCAGCAGCTTCCAGGGGGCATGGGAGACCCAGTACTTC.

This sequence joins TRBV6-5 and TRBJ2-5; 10 bases are shared with TRBD1. The CDR3 consists of 13 residues. The junction had 5 bases not matched to a gene; V was cut back by 6 bases and J by 7 bases. Germline lookup yields CDR1 MNHEY and CDR2 SVGAGI. CDR3 region: CASRGTGEGTQYF. The CDR3 nucleotides are TGTGCCAGCAGGGGGACAGGGGAAGGGACCCAGTACTTC.

The chain couples TRBV29-1 to TRBJ1-5, with a weak D call TRBD1 (5 bases). Trimming removed 6 bases at V and 3 bases at J, with 9 bases between. The CDR3 extends over 12 amino acids. Germline CDR1 is SQVTM and CDR2 is ANQGSEA. The CDR3 DNA follows: TGCAGCGTGGCAGGGTACAATCAGCCCCAGCATTTT. Encoded protein: CSVAGYNQPQHF.

The V call is TRBV19, the J call TRBJ1-2; TRBD1 matches at 7 bases. J lost 3 bases, V lost 6 bases, and 13 bases had no gene match. CDR1 and CDR2 (germline): LNHDA, SQIVND (reference sequence). The CDR3 runs to 16 residues. This CDR3 reads CASRRRDRDSYYGYTF. Written as DNA, the CDR3 is TGTGCCAGTAGACGCAGAGACCGGGACAGTTACTATGGCTACACCTTC.

This clone occurred once. J is TRBJ2-2 and V is TRBV7-2, with 9 bases fitting TRBD2. V trimming: 4 bases; J trimming: 4 bases; junction bases outside the gene matches: 4. The CDR3 contains 15 residues. Germline V lookup: CDR1 SGHTA, CDR2 FQGNSA. CDR3 sequence (DNA): TGTGCCAGCAGCTATAGCGGGAGCACCACCGGGGAGCTGTTTTTT. Translating it yields CASSYSGSTTGELFF.

This sequence joins TRBV18 and TRBJ2-3; D possibly corresponds to TRBD1 (5 bases). V gave up 7 bases and J gave up 0 bases, with 8 bases separating them. Germline CDR1 and CDR2: KGHSH and LQKENI. The CDR3 is made up of 13 amino acids. CDR3 amino acids: CASLGASTDTQYF. Written as DNA, the CDR3 is TGTGCCAGCTTAGGGGCTAGCACAGATACGCAGTATTTT.

This chain uses TRBV2 with TRBJ2-6; D unclear. V was shortened by 4 bases and J by 0 bases, with 10 bases between the two germline ends. CDR3 size: 16 residues. Germline loops: CDR1 SNHLY, CDR2 FYNNEI. The CDR3 loop reads CASSVEARSGANVLTF. Here the CDR3 DNA reads TGTGCCAGCAGTGTTGAGGCTCGCTCTGGGGCCAACGTCCTGACTTTC.

V gene TRBV4-2 combines with J gene TRBJ1-2, with 12 nucleotides matching TRBD1. CDR3 length: 15 residues. Germline values: CDR1 LGHNA, CDR2 YNFKEQ. Losses at the gene ends were 4 bases for V and 4 bases for J; bases not matched to a gene: 4. As DNA, the CDR3 is TGTGCCAGCAGCCGGGACAGGGGGCCCTCCTATGGCTACACCTTC. Translating it yields CASSRDRGPSYGYTF.

J is TRBJ2-5 and V is TRBV7-3, with 11 bases identical to TRBD2. The germline CDR1 and CDR2 sequences are SGHTA and FQGTGA. V shed 5 bases, J shed 2 bases, and the junction held 4 bases outside the gene matches. The CDR3 totals 15 residues. Here the CDR3 DNA reads TGTGCCAGCAGCCCGGGACTAGCGGTTCAAGAGACCCAGTACTTC. Translation: CASSPGLAVQETQYF.

The chain has TRBV18 and TRBJ1-1; D is ambiguous. The V end was cut by 10 bases, the J end by 4 bases, with 22 bases between. The CDR3 has 15 amino acids. CDR1 KGHSH and CDR2 LQKENI come from the germline V gene. The CDR3 coding sequence is TGTGCCACCCTTGGTGGAGGCTCTCGGCCCACTGAAGCTTTCTTT. Amino acids: CATLGGGSRPTEAFF.

The V call is TRBV19, the J call TRBJ2-7; TRBD1 agrees at 8 bases. The V segment lost 2 bases and the J segment 6 bases; nucleotides outside the gene matches: 6. CDR1 and CDR2 (germline): LNHDA, SQIVND (reference sequence). The CDR3 totals 14 residues. CDR3 residues: CASSIYGQGVEQYF. The CDR3 bases are TGTGCCAGTAGTATATATGGACAGGGTGTCGAGCAGTACTTC.

The chain employs TRBV7-9 and TRBJ1-4; the D is unclear. The V end was cut by 8 bases, the J end by 5 bases, with 6 bases between. Germline-derived CDR1 and CDR2 are SEHNR and FQNEAQ (reference sequence). The CDR3 consists of 11 residues. The DNA of the CDR3 is TGTGCCAGCGCGGTCAATGAAAAACTGTTTTTT. Protein: CASAVNEKLFF.

V is TRBV7-9 and J is TRBJ2-2; D is unresolved. V lost 6 bases, J lost 3 bases, and 8 bases lay in between. The CDR3 extends over 13 amino acids. Germline V gives CDR1 SEHNR, CDR2 FQNEAQ (reference sequence). CDR3 DNA sequence: TGTGCCAGCAGTCCTCGGTACACCGGGGAGCTGTTTTTT. Translation gives CASSPRYTGELFF.

V is TRBV11-3 and J is TRBJ2-3; 11 bases agree with TRBD2. Trimming at V came to 4 bases and at J to 4 bases, leaving 10 bases not matched to a gene. The CDR3 consists of 17 residues. Germline CDR1 reads SGHNT; CDR2 reads YENEEA. The CDR3 nucleotides are TGTGCCAGCAGCTCCCCAGTAACTAGCGGGGGTGCAGATACGCAGTATTTT. Translating it yields CASSSPVTSGGADTQYF.

V is TRBV5-4 and J is TRBJ2-3; TRBD2 aligns across 11 bases. With V trimmed by 1 base and J by 2 bases, 3 bases remained unmatched. The germline V gene encodes CDR1 SGHNT and CDR2 YYREEE (reference sequence). This CDR3 has 16 residues. The CDR3 spells CASSLQGLAVTDTQYF. The CDR3, as DNA: TGTGCCAGCAGCTTGCAGGGACTAGCGGTCACAGATACGCAGTATTTT. Complete variable domain (other parts from reference TRBV5-4 and TRBJ2-3): ETGVTQSPTHLIKTRGQQVTLRCSSQSGHNTVSWYQQALGQGPQFIFQYYREEENGRGNFPPRFSGLQFPNYSSELNVNALELDDSALYLCASSLQGLAVTDTQYFGPGTRLTVL.

This clone was picked up one time. The chain has TRBV7-9 and TRBJ2-5, with 8 bases matching TRBD1. This CDR3 region has 16 residues. V shed 5 bases and J 5 bases; nucleotides not matched to a gene: 13. CDR1 SEHNR and CDR2 FQNEAQ come from the germline V gene (reference sequence). The CDR3 sequence is CASSLRQGAFGETQYF. The CDR3, as DNA: TGTGCCAGCAGCCTACGTCAGGGGGCTTTTGGGGAGACCCAGTACTTC.

This clone has only a few counts. The chain links TRBV27 to TRBJ2-7; TRBD2 matches 7 bases. Unmatched junction bases numbered 11, after V lost 1 base and J lost 5 bases. Germline values: CDR1 MNHEY, CDR2 SMNVEV (reference sequence). The CDR3 covers 16 residues. CDR3 sequence (DNA): TGTGCCAGCAGTTTATACGTAGGAGGGAGGGCCAACGAGCAGTACTTC. This sequence encodes CASSLYVGGRANEQYF.

This clone has only one observation. This chain links TRBV14 with TRBJ2-7; 14 nucleotides align to TRBD2. The CDR3 spans 16 residues. From germline, CDR1 is SGHDN and CDR2 FVKESK. After removal of 4 bases from V and 4 bases from J, the junction contained 6 bases not matched to a gene. DNA for the CDR3: TGTGCCAGCAGCCGTGGGACTAGCGGGAGTATATACGAGCAGTACTTC. Its translation is CASSRGTSGSIYEQYF.